The rows below give T cell receptor beta chains drawn from one sample of a study of blood T cell repertoires in COVID-19. The repertoire was sequenced with immunoSEQ multiplex PCR; TCRdb's copy has only in-frame clones and lacks some. The table includes 100,000 to 150,000 clones, about 85% detected once. Sequenced material: peripheral blood. These receptors originate from a man in his fifties or sixties with acute or convalescent COVID-19. The CDR3 runs from the conserved cysteine through the conserved F or W. D genes are given only for firm matches. Clone size is stated in some rows and not others, as once, few, many or a class when expanded.

CDR3 DNA | CDR3 protein | D gene | V gene | clone size | J gene | CDR3 length
TGTGCCAGCAGCTTAGGGAGCGGGGTAGCCAAAAACATTCAGTACTTC | CASSLGSGVAKNIQYF | TRBD2 | TRBV7-9 | few | TRBJ2-4 | 16
TGCGCCAGCAGCCGGGACAGGGCTACCACCGGGGAGCTGTTTTTT | CASSRDRATTGELFF | TRBD1 | TRBV4-3 | once | TRBJ2-2 | 15
TGTGCCATCAGTGAGTCTGCAGGGGGCACAGATACGCAGTATTTT | CAISESAGGTDTQYF | . | TRBV10-3 | . | TRBJ2-3 | 15
TGTGCCAGCAGCCGACAGGTCGGGGGGAGCGACGAGCAGTACTTC | CASSRQVGGSDEQYF | . | TRBV4-2 | . | TRBJ2-7 | 15
TGTGCCAGCAGGGGCCGGGACACGGCTGGAAACACCATATATTTT | CASRGRDTAGNTIYF | . | TRBV6-6 | . | TRBJ1-3 | 15
TGTGCCAGCTCCCGTCCGGGACAGTCTAATGAGCAGTTCTTC | CASSRPGQSNEQFF | TRBD1 | TRBV27 | . | TRBJ2-1 | 14
TGTGCCAGCAGCTCGGGACTAGCCGAGACCCAGTACTTC | CASSSGLAETQYF | TRBD2 | TRBV11-2 | . | TRBJ2-5 | 13
TGTGCCAGTAGTATAGCGACTAGCGGATTAGGCGAGCAGTACTTC | CASSIATSGLGEQYF | TRBD2 | TRBV19 | once | TRBJ2-7 | 15
TGTGCCAGCAGTTACCTAGAACCTGCCGAGCAGTACTTC | CASSYLEPAEQYF | . | TRBV6-2/TRBV6-3 | . | TRBJ2-7 | 13
TGTGCCAGCCAGACTAGCGGGAGTCTCTCCTACGAGCAGTACTTC | CASQTSGSLSYEQYF | TRBD2 | TRBV2 | . | TRBJ2-7 | 15
TGCGCCAGCAGCTTGGCCAGCGGAGGGTCCTCTAGCGGGAGAACCCACGAGCAGTACTTC | CASSLASGGSSSGRTHEQYF | TRBD2 | TRBV5-1 | . | TRBJ2-7 | 20
TGTGCCATCACTGGACTAGCGGGAGGGCTCGACACCGGGGAGCTGTTTTTT | CAITGLAGGLDTGELFF | TRBD2 | TRBV10-3 | . | TRBJ2-2 | 17
TGCGCCAGCAGCCAAGATCGGACTAGCGGGTACACCGGGGAGCTGTTTTTT | CASSQDRTSGYTGELFF | TRBD2 | TRBV4-3 | . | TRBJ2-2 | 17
TGCGCCAGCAGCCAAGTAGTGGCGGGAACAGATACGCAGTATTTT | CASSQVVAGTDTQYF | . | TRBV4-3 | . | TRBJ2-3 | 15
TGTGCCAGCATCGCCGGGGGTTTAAGTTCACCCCTCCACTTT | CASIAGGLSSPLHF | . | TRBV6-6 | . | TRBJ1-6 | 14
TGTGCCAGCAGCGGAGCGGGAAGGCACTATGGCTACACCTTC | CASSGAGRHYGYTF | . | TRBV5-4 | . | TRBJ1-2 | 14
TGCGCCAGCAGCTCTTCAGGTGGTGAGCAGTTCTTC | CASSSSGGEQFF | . | TRBV5-1 | . | TRBJ2-1 | 12
TGTGCCTCACTCCGGGACAGGGGTTACGAGCAGTACTTC | CASLRDRGYEQYF | TRBD1 | TRBV6-5 | . | TRBJ2-7 | 13
TGTGCCAGCAGCAAAGAGGGCCCGGGACACTTTCCCGGCACTGAAGCTTTCTTT | CASSKEGPGHFPGTEAFF | . | TRBV21-1 | . | TRBJ1-1 | 18
TGTGCCAGCAGCTCTCAGCCTCGGGGGACCCAGTACTTC | CASSSQPRGTQYF | . | TRBV7-3 | . | TRBJ2-5 | 13
TGCGCCAGCAGCGAGGCCGGGACTACCTACAATGAGCAGTTCTTC | CASSEAGTTYNEQFF | TRBD2 | TRBV5-1 | . | TRBJ2-1 | 15
TGTGCCAGCATGCCGGGACAGGGGTCAGGTGAGCAGTTCTTC | CASMPGQGSGEQFF | TRBD1 | TRBV6-5 | . | TRBJ2-1 | 14
TGTGCCATCAGTGAAACCGGGACAATAGGCGAGCAGTACTTC | CAISETGTIGEQYF | . | TRBV10-3 | . | TRBJ2-7 | 14
TGTGCCAGCAGCCAAGCGGAAGCGGGTTTGAAGGCTAACTATGGCTACACCTTC | CASSQAEAGLKANYGYTF | . | TRBV3-1/TRBV3-2 | . | TRBJ1-2 | 18
TGTGCCAGCAGCTTCCGACTAGCGGGGAGCACAGATACGCAGTATTTT | CASSFRLAGSTDTQYF | TRBD2 | TRBV7-2 | . | TRBJ2-3 | 16
TGTGCCTCACAGGGGCTTGACGAGCAGTACTTC | CASQGLDEQYF | TRBD1 | TRBV28 | . | TRBJ2-7 | 11
TGTGCCAGCAGTGCTACTAGCCATGAGCAGTTCTTC | CASSATSHEQFF | . | TRBV2 | . | TRBJ2-1 | 12
TGCGCCAGCAGCACATCCGGGACAGGGCCAGGAAACACCATATATTTT | CASSTSGTGPGNTIYF | TRBD1 | TRBV5-1 | . | TRBJ1-3 | 16
TGTGCCTACCGAGGTGATACTGGAAACACCATATATTTT | CAYRGDTGNTIYF | . | TRBV6-6 | . | TRBJ1-3 | 13
TGTGCCAGCAGCTTGGCGGGGGTAGGACAGCCCCAGCATTTT | CASSLAGVGQPQHF | . | TRBV5-6 | . | TRBJ1-5 | 14
TGTGCCAGCAGTTTGGGTGGGACAGGGGATCAGCCCCAGCATTTT | CASSLGGTGDQPQHF | TRBD1 | TRBV28 | . | TRBJ1-5 | 15
TGTGCCAGCAGCCGGGTCTCGGCGGCCCCCTCCTACAATGAGCAGTTCTTC | CASSRVSAAPSYNEQFF | . | TRBV13 | many | TRBJ2-1 | 17
TGTGCCAGCAGTTTCGGAGAGAACACCGGGGAGCTGTTTTTT | CASSFGENTGELFF | . | TRBV28 | . | TRBJ2-2 | 14
TGTGCCAGCAGCTACCGACAGGGGGGCGAGCAGTACTTC | CASSYRQGGEQYF | TRBD1 | TRBV7-9 | . | TRBJ2-7 | 13
TGTGCCAGCAGTGCCCTCGGGGGGGCCGGAAACACCATATATTTT | CASSALGGAGNTIYF | . | TRBV25-1 | . | TRBJ1-3 | 15
TGTGCCAGCAGCCTCAGACAGGGCAATGAGCAGTTCTTC | CASSLRQGNEQFF | TRBD1 | TRBV3-1/TRBV3-2 | . | TRBJ2-1 | 13
TGTGCCATCAGTGAGCGCGAAGAGACCCAGTACTTC | CAISEREETQYF | . | TRBV10-3 | . | TRBJ2-5 | 12
TGTGCCAGCAGTTTAGGGGAGGGGAATGAGCAGTTCTTC | CASSLGEGNEQFF | TRBD2 | TRBV12-3/TRBV12-4 | once | TRBJ2-1 | 13